This TCR beta chain was sequenced for a study of breast tumors, draining lymph nodes, adjacent tissues (dated by TCRdb to the mid-2010s). The study in broad terms: Breast cancer patients provided tumor, adjacent nontumor tissue and axillary lymph nodes, and the study compared the TCR beta repertoires across these three sources. The study aimed to assess the relationships and possible T-cell exchange between tumor, surrounding tissue and draining lymph node repertoires in human breast cancer.

Here is what the overall study found, with its caveats: Tumor and nontumor tissue repertoires were significantly more similar in luminal-like than in basal-like breast cancer. T-cell repertoire diversity in tumors was found to be lower than in lymph nodes but higher than in nontumor tissue, and preferential V and J gene usage was observed. The study presented the conclusion that tumor T cells originate in lymph nodes as consistent with a hypothesis, not as something directly demonstrated. The data were considered consistent with the idea that most tumor T cells come from the lymph node and then expand in tumor tissue.

Concerning this clonotype itself: There is no known antigen for this receptor. No base quality information exists; no much larger clone differs at one position.

Its CDR3 holds 18 amino acids, cysteine through phenylalanine. CDR3 DNA is the only sequence kept; it has 54 bases, read in frame from the first base. As encoded in the germline V gene, CDR1 is MGHRA while CDR2 is YSYEKL. V lost 4 bases and J lost 2 bases, and the count of bases not matched to a germline gene is 8. The axillary draining lymph nodes of breast cancer patients were the source of the lymph node samples. The reads were generated on an Illumina HiSeq 2000. Multiplex PCR amplification was used to build the TCR beta chain libraries. The amplified TCR beta chain products were analyzed by high-throughput sequencing. Starting from the raw public reads, TCRdb applied fastp trimming at Q25, assembled clones with MiXCR and retained in-frame beta chains. For every CDR3 protein sequence, its rows merge into one entry that carries the most common genes and DNA. The sample profile shows 200,000 or so distinct CDR3 sequences; approximately 31% of them were found once. About 4.3% of the sample lies in the top ten.

The chain is made from TRBV4-1 and TRBJ2-3; TRBD2 lines up with 14 middle nucleotides. This sequence originates from a female donor with breast cancer. Some clones in this sample may be carry-over from other donors' samples. Sequenced sample: axillary lymph node tissue. The nucleotide sequence reads TGCGCCAGCAGCCGGGGACTAGCGGGAGTGGACCCCACAGATACGCAGTATTTT. Its product reads: CASSRGLAGVDPTDTQYF.